This T cell receptor (beta chain) derives from a study of chemoradiotherapy in HPV16-positive cancers. The overall study: Candidate HPV-specific clones and shared TCR motifs came from a couple of HPV16-positive patients.

Notes on the study in general: In HPV16-positive patients, HPV-responsive T-cell expansion tracked better recurrence-free survival. Non-HPV-specific T cells did not expand in tumors during treatment, whereas candidate HPV-specific clones and E7-related motifs did. The functional HPV-specific definition rests on just a couple of HPV16-positive patients.

Assay used: immunoSEQ multiplex PCR; TCRdb lists only in-frame clones, some missing. Counted here are about 3,000 clones, about 85% occurring once; the ten biggest clones make up approximately 10%. Turning to this clone: Antigen specificity is unknown.

Sequences were derived from blood, sampled from a patient who underwent chemoradiotherapy. This TCR was sampled from a human donor with HPV-associated anogenital cancer.

DNA of the CDR3: TGTGCCTGGAGTGTACAAAGGGGGTTTCTAGTACCTCGCACAGATACGCAGTATTTT. Encoded protein: CAWSVQRGFLVPRTDTQYF. J is TRBJ2-3 and V is TRBV30; TRBD1 might be the D (6 bases). Trimming stripped 0 bases from V and 1 base from J, with 23 bases between. Germline lookup yields CDR1 GTSNPN and CDR2 SVGIG (reference sequence). The CDR3 extends over 19 amino acids.